The following is a TCR beta chain sequence with its context. Its target is unknown. This record belongs to a study of cytomegalovirus exposure and HLA in healthy donors. Study-level results: Previous analysis showed most TCR beta V segments were productive about 87% or about 30% of the time. Association with HLA alleles at 0.05 false discovery rate was found for about 17,000 TCR beta sequences in a later analysis.

Trimming removed 6 bases at V and 0 bases at J, with 8 bases between. CDR1 is LNHDA and CDR2 is SQIVND in the germline V gene (reference sequence). The CDR3 sequence is 13 residues long. Primers included in the PCR were 60 Vbeta and 13 Jbeta primers. Sequencing was performed with immunoSEQ multiplex PCR; in TCRdb, only in-frame clones are kept and a portion is missing. Across about 210,000 clones, the top ten clones capture less than 1% of the sample. Sequencing used PBMCs. This receptor was obtained from a woman younger than 45 in good health and CMV-seropositive. The J gene is TRBJ1-1, the V gene TRBV19; perhaps TRBD1 as D (5 bases). The CDR3 region is CASRSGMNTEAFF. The CDR3 nucleotides read TGTGCCAGTAGGTCAGGGATGAACACTGAAGCTTTCTTT.